These T cell receptor beta chains were read from a single sample in a study of OX40 agonist ivuxolimab in advanced cancers. The method was immunoSEQ multiplex PCR; TCRdb's version includes in-frame clones alone and lacks a portion of them. The table lists 45,000 to 50,000 clones, around nine tenths of them singletons, with roughly 6% in the top ten. The sequencing used CD4+ or CD8+ T cells sorted from blood, collected in a trial of the OX40 agonist ivuxolimab. The receptors were sampled from an adult with an advanced solid tumor such as melanoma, head and neck, liver or kidney cancer. CDR3s include the opening cysteine and the closing phenylalanine or tryptophan. A D gene is named only where the DNA matches it firmly. The listing skips clone size in some rows; elsewhere it reads once, few, many or a size class.

v_call: TRBV7-9
j_call: TRBJ2-7
d_call: TRBD1
clone_size: -
cdr3_nt: TGTGCCAGCAGCTACAGGGGGTCCTACGAGCAGTACTTC
cdr3_aa: CASSYRGSYEQYF

v_call: TRBV11-2
j_call: TRBJ2-1
d_call: TRBD2
clone_size: -
cdr3_nt: TGTGCCAGCAGCTCGAATGGACTAGCGGAAGACAATGAGCAGTTCTTC
cdr3_aa: CASSSNGLAEDNEQFF

v_call: TRBV28
j_call: TRBJ1-3
d_call: -
clone_size: -
cdr3_nt: TGTGCCAGCAGTTTAGGAGTGGGGGTGGGGTTTGGAAACACCATATATTTT
cdr3_aa: CASSLGVGVGFGNTIYF

v_call: TRBV29-1
j_call: TRBJ2-2
d_call: -
clone_size: -
cdr3_nt: TGCAGCGTTGAAGAGGGTTACAACACCGGGGAGCTGTTTTTT
cdr3_aa: CSVEEGYNTGELFF

v_call: TRBV19
j_call: TRBJ2-1
d_call: TRBD1
clone_size: -
cdr3_nt: TGTGCCAGTAGTACTGGGACAGGCCCTTACAATGAGCAGTTCTTC
cdr3_aa: CASSTGTGPYNEQFF

v_call: TRBV9
j_call: TRBJ2-7
d_call: -
clone_size: once
cdr3_nt: TGTGCCAGCAGCGTAGAACCGAGCTACGAGCAGTACTTC
cdr3_aa: CASSVEPSYEQYF

v_call: TRBV27
j_call: TRBJ2-2
d_call: -
clone_size: -
cdr3_nt: TGTGCCAGCAGCCCCTCGAACACCGGGGAGCTGTTTTTT
cdr3_aa: CASSPSNTGELFF

v_call: TRBV30
j_call: TRBJ1-4
d_call: -
clone_size: -
cdr3_nt: TGTGCCTGGAGTGGTGGAGGGGGAAGTTTGGAAAAACTGTTTTTT
cdr3_aa: CAWSGGGGSLEKLFF

v_call: TRBV19
j_call: TRBJ1-4
d_call: -
clone_size: -
cdr3_nt: TGTGCCAGTAGTATTCAGGGCCTGCCCCCCGCAACTAATGAAAAACTGTTTTTT
cdr3_aa: CASSIQGLPPATNEKLFF

v_call: TRBV11-3
j_call: TRBJ2-7
d_call: TRBD1
clone_size: -
cdr3_nt: TGTGCCAGCAGCCAGACAGGGGTCGATCGGGAGCAGTACTTC
cdr3_aa: CASSQTGVDREQYF

v_call: TRBV4-3
j_call: TRBJ2-7
d_call: -
clone_size: -
cdr3_nt: TGCGCCAGCAGCCCCGGGACATACGGGTACGAGCAGTACTTC
cdr3_aa: CASSPGTYGYEQYF

v_call: TRBV4-3
j_call: TRBJ2-7
d_call: -
clone_size: -
cdr3_nt: TGCGCCAGCAGCCAACGGACGGCTACCCTCTACGAGCAGTACTTC
cdr3_aa: CASSQRTATLYEQYF

v_call: TRBV19
j_call: TRBJ1-2
d_call: -
clone_size: -
cdr3_nt: TGTGCCAGTAGTATCGGGGGGACCTATGGCTACACCTTC
cdr3_aa: CASSIGGTYGYTF

v_call: TRBV4-1
j_call: TRBJ2-1
d_call: TRBD2
clone_size: -
cdr3_nt: TGCGCCAGCAGCCACCAGCACGGACTAGCGGGAGTGGATGAGCAGTTCTTC
cdr3_aa: CASSHQHGLAGVDEQFF

v_call: TRBV28
j_call: TRBJ2-1
d_call: -
clone_size: -
cdr3_nt: TGTGCCAGCAGTCCCCTGCTAGCCAAGACCCTTTCTTACAATGAGCAGTTCTTC
cdr3_aa: CASSPLLAKTLSYNEQFF

v_call: TRBV7-9
j_call: TRBJ1-2
d_call: -
clone_size: once
cdr3_nt: TGTGCCAGCACCAACAGGCCGTCTAACTATGGCTACACCTTC
cdr3_aa: CASTNRPSNYGYTF

v_call: TRBV19
j_call: TRBJ1-5
d_call: -
clone_size: -
cdr3_nt: TGTGCCAGTGGGATGACAGAGACTAATCAGCCCCAGCATTTT
cdr3_aa: CASGMTETNQPQHF

v_call: TRBV4-1
j_call: TRBJ2-4
d_call: TRBD1
clone_size: -
cdr3_nt: TGCGCCAGCAGCCTCCTACAGGGGCTTGAGGACATTCAGTACTTC
cdr3_aa: CASSLLQGLEDIQYF

v_call: TRBV6-4
j_call: TRBJ2-3
d_call: TRBD2
clone_size: -
cdr3_nt: TGTGCCAGCATGACGGGGCGGGAGTGGACTAGCACAGATACGCAGTATTTT
cdr3_aa: CASMTGREWTSTDTQYF

v_call: TRBV27
j_call: TRBJ1-1
d_call: -
clone_size: medium-sized
cdr3_nt: TGTGCCAGCAGTTTTCGCGCGGATATTGAAGCTTTCTTT
cdr3_aa: CASSFRADIEAFF

v_call: TRBV7-8
j_call: TRBJ1-1
d_call: TRBD1
clone_size: -
cdr3_nt: TGTGCCAGCAGCTTGTTTGGACAGGGCTTGGGTGAAGCTTTCTTT
cdr3_aa: CASSLFGQGLGEAFF

v_call: TRBV7-6
j_call: TRBJ1-1
d_call: -
clone_size: -
cdr3_nt: TGTGCCAGCAGCTTAGCTCCCGACTTGAACACTGAAGCTTTCTTT
cdr3_aa: CASSLAPDLNTEAFF

v_call: TRBV4-1
j_call: TRBJ1-5
d_call: -
clone_size: once
cdr3_nt: TGCGCCAGCAGCCAAGATCCCGGCACCAATCAGCCCCAGCATTTT
cdr3_aa: CASSQDPGTNQPQHF

v_call: TRBV4-1
j_call: TRBJ2-1
d_call: -
clone_size: -
cdr3_nt: TGCGCCAGCAGCCAAGAGGTTTTAGAAACCGATGAGCAGTTCTTC
cdr3_aa: CASSQEVLETDEQFF

v_call: TRBV19
j_call: TRBJ2-2
d_call: -
clone_size: -
cdr3_nt: TGTGCCAGTAGTATAGCTTTTGGGGGTCGGAAGAACACCGGGGAGCTGTTTTTT
cdr3_aa: CASSIAFGGRKNTGELFF

v_call: TRBV10-1
j_call: TRBJ2-1
d_call: -
clone_size: -
cdr3_nt: TGCGCCAGCAGTGAGACCACAGGATACGGTGAGCAGTTCTTC
cdr3_aa: CASSETTGYGEQFF

v_call: TRBV7-9
j_call: TRBJ1-1
d_call: -
clone_size: few
cdr3_nt: TGTGCCAGCAGCTTAGAGGTCGGACGACCCGAAGCTTTCTTT
cdr3_aa: CASSLEVGRPEAFF

v_call: TRBV27
j_call: TRBJ1-1
d_call: -
clone_size: -
cdr3_nt: TGTGCCAGCAGCCCAATCGAACAGGGCATCGTTGACACTGAAGCTTTCTTT
cdr3_aa: CASSPIEQGIVDTEAFF

v_call: TRBV7-6
j_call: TRBJ2-1
d_call: -
clone_size: -
cdr3_nt: TGTGCCAGCAGCTCTCCGACTATCAGAACGGGGAATGAGCAGTTCTTC
cdr3_aa: CASSSPTIRTGNEQFF

v_call: TRBV27
j_call: TRBJ1-3
d_call: TRBD1
clone_size: -
cdr3_nt: TGTGCCAGCAGTTATCAGGGGGGCTCTGGAAACACCATATATTTT
cdr3_aa: CASSYQGGSGNTIYF

v_call: TRBV11-2
j_call: TRBJ2-3
d_call: -
clone_size: -
cdr3_nt: TGTGCCAGCAGCTTAGAAATCCCGGGCACAGATACGCAGTATTTT
cdr3_aa: CASSLEIPGTDTQYF

v_call: TRBV19
j_call: TRBJ1-1
d_call: TRBD1
clone_size: -
cdr3_nt: TGTGCCAGTAGTGGACGGGACAGGGGACCTGAAGCTTTCTTT
cdr3_aa: CASSGRDRGPEAFF

v_call: TRBV5-1
j_call: TRBJ2-1
d_call: TRBD2
clone_size: -
cdr3_nt: TGCGCCAGCAGCACCCGAGCGGGGCCCTACAATGAGCAGTTCTTC
cdr3_aa: CASSTRAGPYNEQFF

v_call: TRBV7-9
j_call: TRBJ2-7
d_call: TRBD1
clone_size: -
cdr3_nt: TGTGCCAGCAGCGGTTGGGACAGTCCCTACGAGCAGTACTTC
cdr3_aa: CASSGWDSPYEQYF

v_call: TRBV29-1
j_call: TRBJ2-7
d_call: TRBD2
clone_size: -
cdr3_nt: TGCAGCGTCTTAGCGGGAGGGGGCTACGAGCAGTACTTC
cdr3_aa: CSVLAGGGYEQYF

v_call: TRBV6-5
j_call: TRBJ1-1
d_call: -
clone_size: -
cdr3_nt: TGTGCCAGCAGTTCCCACACAGGGATAGAGACTGAAGCTTTCTTT
cdr3_aa: CASSSHTGIETEAFF

v_call: TRBV7-9
j_call: TRBJ1-2
d_call: -
clone_size: -
cdr3_nt: TGTGCCAGCAGCATGGACGGGAACTCCAACTATGGCTACACCTTC
cdr3_aa: CASSMDGNSNYGYTF

v_call: TRBV18
j_call: TRBJ2-1
d_call: TRBD1
clone_size: once
cdr3_nt: TGTGCCAGCTCACCTCTAGTGACAGGGGGCGCGATTAATGAGCAGTTCTTC
cdr3_aa: CASSPLVTGGAINEQFF

v_call: TRBV6-1
j_call: TRBJ1-2
d_call: -
clone_size: -
cdr3_nt: TGTGCCAGCAGTGACTACGACGAGGAAATCTATGGCTACACCTTC
cdr3_aa: CASSDYDEEIYGYTF

v_call: TRBV2
j_call: TRBJ2-5
d_call: TRBD2
clone_size: few
cdr3_nt: TGTGCCAGTCTCGGGACTAGCGGGGGGTTACGGAGCAAGGCCCAGTACTTC
cdr3_aa: CASLGTSGGLRSKAQYF

v_call: TRBV19
j_call: TRBJ1-2
d_call: -
clone_size: -
cdr3_nt: TGTGCCAGTAGCCCAACCGCCTGGACAGCCTCCAACTATGGCTACACCTTC
cdr3_aa: CASSPTAWTASNYGYTF

v_call: TRBV27
j_call: TRBJ1-1
d_call: TRBD1
clone_size: -
cdr3_nt: TGTGCCAGCATTTCCGGGACAGGTTTTCTTTACACTGAAGCTTTCTTT
cdr3_aa: CASISGTGFLYTEAFF

v_call: TRBV9
j_call: TRBJ1-2
d_call: -
clone_size: -
cdr3_nt: TGTGCCAGCAGCGTAGACCTCTATGGCTACACCTTC
cdr3_aa: CASSVDLYGYTF

v_call: TRBV14
j_call: TRBJ1-1
d_call: -
clone_size: -
cdr3_nt: TGTGCCAGCAGCCAAGATTCGCCTGAAGCTTTCTTT
cdr3_aa: CASSQDSPEAFF

v_call: TRBV7-9
j_call: TRBJ2-1
d_call: -
clone_size: -
cdr3_nt: TGTGCCAGCAGCTTATTCGATTACAATGAGCAGTTCTTC
cdr3_aa: CASSLFDYNEQFF

v_call: TRBV5-4
j_call: TRBJ2-7
d_call: -
clone_size: -
cdr3_nt: TGTGCCAGCAGCTTACCCGGGGTCGAGCAGTACTTC
cdr3_aa: CASSLPGVEQYF

v_call: TRBV27
j_call: TRBJ2-1
d_call: -
clone_size: -
cdr3_nt: TGTGCCAGCAGTTTCGGTCAGTTAGTAAATGAGCAGTTCTTC
cdr3_aa: CASSFGQLVNEQFF

v_call: TRBV6-1
j_call: TRBJ1-1
d_call: -
clone_size: -
cdr3_nt: TGTGCCAGCAGCTTAGGACAGCACACTGAAGCTTTCTTT
cdr3_aa: CASSLGQHTEAFF

v_call: TRBV7-7
j_call: TRBJ2-1
d_call: TRBD1
clone_size: -
cdr3_nt: TGTGCCAGCAGCCCCTTATTAGGGGGCTTATACAATGAGCAGTTCTTC
cdr3_aa: CASSPLLGGLYNEQFF

v_call: TRBV19
j_call: TRBJ1-1
d_call: -
clone_size: -
cdr3_nt: TGTGCCAGTAGTTACACAGTGAACACTGAAGCTTTCTTT
cdr3_aa: CASSYTVNTEAFF

v_call: TRBV7-2
j_call: TRBJ2-3
d_call: TRBD1
clone_size: -
cdr3_nt: TGTGCCAGCAGCGAGGGACAGGCTGACACAGATACGCAGTATTTT
cdr3_aa: CASSEGQADTDTQYF

v_call: TRBV10-1
j_call: TRBJ2-7
d_call: TRBD1
clone_size: -
cdr3_nt: TGCGCCAGCAGTGAGTCCCCGGGACAGAGTCTAACCGAGCAGTACTTC
cdr3_aa: CASSESPGQSLTEQYF

v_call: TRBV7-9
j_call: TRBJ2-7
d_call: -
clone_size: once
cdr3_nt: TGTGCCAGCAGCTTAGCGACCTACGAGCAGTACTTC
cdr3_aa: CASSLATYEQYF